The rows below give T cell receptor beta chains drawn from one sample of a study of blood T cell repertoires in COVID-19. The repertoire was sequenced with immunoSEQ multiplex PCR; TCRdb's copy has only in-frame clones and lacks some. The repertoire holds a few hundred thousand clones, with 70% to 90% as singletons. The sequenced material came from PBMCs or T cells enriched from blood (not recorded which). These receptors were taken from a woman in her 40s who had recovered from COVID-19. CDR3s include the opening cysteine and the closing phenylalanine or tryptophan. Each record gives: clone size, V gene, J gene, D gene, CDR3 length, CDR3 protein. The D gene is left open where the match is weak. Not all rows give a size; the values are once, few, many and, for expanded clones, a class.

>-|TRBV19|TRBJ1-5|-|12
CATAQSNQPQHF
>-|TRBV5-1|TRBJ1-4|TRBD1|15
CASSLTGQGNEKLFF
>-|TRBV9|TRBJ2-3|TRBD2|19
CASSATSGGPIDSTDTQYF
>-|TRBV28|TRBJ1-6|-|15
CASSPPRRLNSPLHF
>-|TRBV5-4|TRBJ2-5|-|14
CASSLFPESETQYF
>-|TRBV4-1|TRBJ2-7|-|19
CASSQEYGSADTTTSEQYF
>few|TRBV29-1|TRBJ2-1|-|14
CSVVPPQGRNEQFF
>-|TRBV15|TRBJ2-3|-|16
CATSREGGREGDTQYF
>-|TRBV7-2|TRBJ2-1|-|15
CASSSARTSYNEQFF
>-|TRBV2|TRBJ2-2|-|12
CASRSVTGELFF
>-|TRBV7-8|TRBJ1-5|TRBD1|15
CASSLARQGNQPQHF
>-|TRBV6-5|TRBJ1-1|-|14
CASSSLTDNTEAFF
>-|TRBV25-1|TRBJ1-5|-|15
CASSEFGEGNQPQHF
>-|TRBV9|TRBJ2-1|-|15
CASSPNPRDYNEQFF
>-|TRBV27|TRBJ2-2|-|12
CASSSPYGELFF
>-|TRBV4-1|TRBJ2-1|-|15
CASSQETSQSGEQFF
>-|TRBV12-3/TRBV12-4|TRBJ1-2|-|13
CASRLMGLFGYTF
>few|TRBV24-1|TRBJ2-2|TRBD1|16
CATSGPGQGNTGELFF
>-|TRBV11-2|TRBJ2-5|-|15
CASSLFRLGQETQYF
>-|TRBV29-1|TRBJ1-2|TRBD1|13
CSVRTTGDYGYTF
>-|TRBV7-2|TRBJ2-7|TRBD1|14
CASSQGTGPMEQYF
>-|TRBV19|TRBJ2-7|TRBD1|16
CASSDLTGGTSYEQYF
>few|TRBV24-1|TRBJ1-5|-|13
CATSDGGAQPQHF
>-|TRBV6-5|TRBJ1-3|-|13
CASVVGAGNTIYF
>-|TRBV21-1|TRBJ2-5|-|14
CASSKEGGRETQYF
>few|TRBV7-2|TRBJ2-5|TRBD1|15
CASSLGTGYRETQYF
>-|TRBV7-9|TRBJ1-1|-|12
CASSTQNTEAFF
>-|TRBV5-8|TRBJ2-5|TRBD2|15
CASSLGGWGGETQYF
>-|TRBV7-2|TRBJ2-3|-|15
CASSLVDLSTDTQYF
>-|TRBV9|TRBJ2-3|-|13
CASSVLNTDTQYF
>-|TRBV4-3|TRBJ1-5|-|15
CASSQDHSREQPQHF
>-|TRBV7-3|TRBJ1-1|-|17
CASSAQGSGGAMLEAFF
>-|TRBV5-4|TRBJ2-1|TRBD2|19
CASSPGTSGRAWGYNEQFF
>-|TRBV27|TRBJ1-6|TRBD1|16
CASSFTTGLINSPLHF
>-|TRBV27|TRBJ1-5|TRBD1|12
CASSLRQGPQHF
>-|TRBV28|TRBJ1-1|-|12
CASRSLNTEAFF
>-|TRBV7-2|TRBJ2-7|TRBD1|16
CASSLRLRDRAHEQYF
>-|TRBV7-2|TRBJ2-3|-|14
CASSSDLNTDTQYF
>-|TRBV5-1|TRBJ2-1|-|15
CASSLGGGTYNEQFF
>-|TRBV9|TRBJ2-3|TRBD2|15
CASSVWGGEGDTQYF
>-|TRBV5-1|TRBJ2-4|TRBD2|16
CASSLTSGGPKNIQYF
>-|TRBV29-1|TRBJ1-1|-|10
CSALSTEAFF
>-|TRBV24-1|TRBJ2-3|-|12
CATSATGGTQYF
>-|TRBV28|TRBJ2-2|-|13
CASSLMIAGELFF
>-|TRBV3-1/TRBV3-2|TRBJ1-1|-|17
CASSQDKRQRSTGEAFF
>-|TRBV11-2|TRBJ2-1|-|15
CASSASAGRHNEQFF
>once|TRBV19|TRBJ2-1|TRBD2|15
CASSMAGGPYNEQFF
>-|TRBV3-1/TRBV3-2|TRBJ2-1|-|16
CASSPKDSPSYNEQFF
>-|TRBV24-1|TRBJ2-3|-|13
CATSDLSGDTQYF
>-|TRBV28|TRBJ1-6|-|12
CASSAGNSPLHF
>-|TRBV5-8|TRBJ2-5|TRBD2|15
CASSLAGREIETQYF
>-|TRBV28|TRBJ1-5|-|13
CASSSGLNQPQHF
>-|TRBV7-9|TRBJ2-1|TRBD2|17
CASSLGIAGDGINEQFF
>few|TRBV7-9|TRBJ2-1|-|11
CALKGGNEQFF
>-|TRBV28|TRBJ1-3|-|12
CASSTTKNTIYF
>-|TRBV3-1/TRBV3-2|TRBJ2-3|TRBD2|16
CASSQEAGGPPDTQYF
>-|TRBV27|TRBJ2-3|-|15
CASSLWGLFTDTQYF
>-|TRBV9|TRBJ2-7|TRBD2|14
CASSVDLAGDEQYF
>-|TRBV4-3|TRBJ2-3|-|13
CASSRKEGDTQYF
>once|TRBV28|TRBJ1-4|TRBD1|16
CASSLFGTGYNEKLFF